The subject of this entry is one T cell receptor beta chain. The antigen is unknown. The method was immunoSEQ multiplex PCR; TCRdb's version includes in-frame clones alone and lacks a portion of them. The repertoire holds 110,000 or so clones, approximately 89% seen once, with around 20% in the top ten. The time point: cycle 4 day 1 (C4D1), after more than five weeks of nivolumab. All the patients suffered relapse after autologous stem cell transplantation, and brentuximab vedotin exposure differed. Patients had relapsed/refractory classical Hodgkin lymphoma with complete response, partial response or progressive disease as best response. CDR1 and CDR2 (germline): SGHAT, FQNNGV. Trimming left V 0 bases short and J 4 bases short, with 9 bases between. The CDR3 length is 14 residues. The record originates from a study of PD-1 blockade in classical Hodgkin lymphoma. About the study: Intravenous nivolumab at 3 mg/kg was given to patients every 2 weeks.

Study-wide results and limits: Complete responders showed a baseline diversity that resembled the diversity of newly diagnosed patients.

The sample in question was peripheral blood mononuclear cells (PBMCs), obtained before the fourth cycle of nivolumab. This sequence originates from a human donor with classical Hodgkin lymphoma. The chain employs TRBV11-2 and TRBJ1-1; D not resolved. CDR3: CASSLEQLSTEAFF. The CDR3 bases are TGTGCCAGCAGCTTAGAACAGCTATCCACTGAAGCTTTCTTT. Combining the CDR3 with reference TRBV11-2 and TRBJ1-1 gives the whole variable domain EAGVAQSPRYKIIEKRQSVAFWCNPISGHATLYWYQQILGQGPKLLIQFQNNGVVDDSQLPKDRFSAERLKGVDSTLKIQPAKLEDSAVYLCASSLEQLSTEAFFGQGTRLTVV.